A selection of T cell receptor beta chains follows, all from one sample in a study of blood T cell repertoires in COVID-19. Data came from immunoSEQ multiplex PCR; TCRdb stores just in-frame clones and leaves some out. The sample has about 120,000 clones, about 90% seen once; the top ten hold roughly 30%. Sequencing used peripheral blood. The receptors here all came from a woman aged 70 to 79 with acute or convalescent COVID-19. CDR3s include the opening cysteine and the closing phenylalanine or tryptophan. A D gene is named only where the DNA matches it firmly. Clone size, where shown, is once, few, many, or a class for clones that have expanded.

V	D	size	J	CDR3	DNA
TRBV2	NA	NA	TRBJ2-1	CASSNSNNEQFF	TGTGCCAGCAGCAACAGCAACAATGAGCAGTTCTTC
TRBV5-1	NA	NA	TRBJ2-1	CASSFGGLGSYNEQFF	TGCGCCAGCAGCTTCGGGGGGCTGGGGTCCTACAATGAGCAGTTCTTC
TRBV7-2	TRBD1	NA	TRBJ1-5	CASRDRGVSNQPQHF	TGTGCCAGCAGGGACAGGGGGGTGAGCAATCAGCCCCAGCATTTT
TRBV6-5	NA	NA	TRBJ1-1	CASSYVSTNTEAFF	TGTGCCAGCAGTTACGTCAGTACGAACACTGAAGCTTTCTTT
TRBV19	NA	once	TRBJ2-7	CASSMNGRVSYEQYF	TGTGCCAGTAGTATGAACGGCAGGGTGTCCTACGAGCAGTACTTC
TRBV6-5	NA	NA	TRBJ2-5	CASKGQKETQYF	TGTGCCAGCAAGGGGCAGAAAGAGACCCAGTACTTC
TRBV19	NA	NA	TRBJ1-2	CASSIHREPYGYTF	TGTGCCAGTAGTATTCACAGGGAGCCCTATGGCTACACCTTC
TRBV9	TRBD1	once	TRBJ1-6	CASSVGTGGNSPLHF	TGTGCCAGCAGCGTGGGGACAGGGGGAAATTCACCCCTCCACTTT
TRBV15	NA	NA	TRBJ1-4	CATSRDRGTSDEKLFF	TGTGCCACCAGCAGAGATAGAGGGACATCAGATGAAAAACTGTTTTTT
TRBV5-4	NA	NA	TRBJ1-4	CASSGGGEKLFF	TGTGCCAGCAGCGGGGGCGGTGAAAAACTGTTTTTT
TRBV7-9	TRBD1	NA	TRBJ1-3	CASSSGQGAGGNTIYF	TGTGCCAGCAGCTCCGGACAGGGGGCCGGGGGAAACACCATATATTTT
TRBV27	TRBD1	NA	TRBJ1-2	CASSLSGTGEPFYGYTF	TGTGCCAGCAGTTTATCGGGGACAGGGGAACCTTTCTATGGCTACACCTTC
TRBV28	NA	NA	TRBJ1-1	CASGGGYTEAFF	TGTGCCAGCGGCGGAGGGTACACTGAAGCTTTCTTT
TRBV10-3	TRBD1	few	TRBJ2-7	CAISAGTGGHEQYF	TGTGCCATCAGTGCCGGGACAGGGGGCCACGAGCAGTACTTC
TRBV3-1/TRBV3-2	NA	NA	TRBJ1-4	CASSQDPGGDEKLFF	TGTGCCAGCAGCCAAGATCCGGGAGGGGATGAAAAACTGTTTTTT
TRBV7-3	TRBD2	once	TRBJ2-1	CASSPGVIAGVNEQFF	TGTGCCAGCAGCCCCGGGGTGATAGCGGGGGTCAATGAGCAGTTCTTC
TRBV30	TRBD1	NA	TRBJ1-3	CAQRDRAFPLSGNTIYF	TGTGCCCAGCGGGACAGGGCTTTCCCCCTCTCTGGAAACACCATATATTTT
TRBV12-5	NA	few	TRBJ1-1	CASALNRDGTEAFF	TGTGCTAGTGCCCTCAACAGGGATGGTACTGAAGCTTTCTTT
TRBV7-2	TRBD2	NA	TRBJ2-1	CASSTALAGGNEQFF	TGTGCCAGCAGCACAGCTCTAGCGGGGGGCAATGAGCAGTTCTTC
TRBV18	NA	NA	TRBJ1-1	CASSPAIGGASTEAFF	TGTGCCAGCTCACCCGCTATCGGGGGGGCTAGCACTGAAGCTTTCTTT
TRBV19	NA	NA	TRBJ1-1	CASSIGQVRTEAFF	TGTGCCAGTAGTATAGGGCAGGTCCGCACTGAAGCTTTCTTT
TRBV28	NA	NA	TRBJ2-7	CASSGGPHPSSYEQYF	TGTGCCAGCAGTGGTGGTCCACACCCATCATCCTACGAGCAGTACTTC
TRBV9	TRBD2	once	TRBJ2-1	CASSELAGVYNEQFF	TGTGCCAGCAGCGAACTAGCGGGGGTTTACAATGAGCAGTTCTTC
TRBV5-1	TRBD1	NA	TRBJ1-4	CASSPGTDTTNEKLFF	TGCGCCAGCAGCCCCGGGACAGATACAACTAATGAAAAACTGTTTTTT
TRBV7-9	NA	NA	TRBJ1-2	CASSGTHYGYTF	TGTGCCAGCAGCGGGACTCACTATGGCTACACCTTC
TRBV23-1	NA	NA	TRBJ2-7	CASSQRCEQYF	TGCGCCAGCAGTCAACGGTGCGAGCAGTACTTC
TRBV7-9	TRBD1	once	TRBJ2-3	CASSRTGVTDTQYF	TGTGCCAGCAGCCGGACAGGGGTCACAGATACGCAGTATTTT
TRBV11-3	NA	NA	TRBJ1-1	CASSLGSVNTEAFF	TGTGCCAGCAGCTTAGGCTCGGTCAACACTGAAGCTTTCTTT
TRBV20-1	NA	NA	TRBJ1-1	CSASPGIGNTEAFF	TGCAGTGCCAGTCCAGGGATCGGGAACACTGAAGCTTTCTTT
TRBV6-5	NA	NA	TRBJ1-3	CASSYGPRSGNTIYF	TGTGCCAGCAGTTACGGCCCGCGGTCTGGAAACACCATATATTTT
TRBV19	TRBD2	NA	TRBJ2-2	CASRTSGTNTGELFF	TGTGCCAGTAGGACTAGCGGGACGAACACCGGGGAGCTGTTTTTT
TRBV4-1	TRBD1	NA	TRBJ2-2	CASRWTGGNTGELFF	TGCGCCAGCAGGTGGACAGGGGGAAATACCGGGGAGCTGTTTTTT
TRBV28	NA	NA	TRBJ1-6	CASSSGDLRGSPLHF	TGTGCCAGCAGTTCCGGAGACTTGCGGGGTTCACCCCTCCACTTT
TRBV10-1	NA	NA	TRBJ1-1	CASSKDRSTEAFF	TGCGCCAGCAGCAAAGACAGGAGCACTGAAGCTTTCTTT
TRBV15	TRBD2	NA	TRBJ2-3	CATSREGSGGWTDTQYF	TGTGCCACCAGCAGAGAGGGAAGCGGGGGGTGGACAGATACGCAGTATTTT
TRBV12-3/TRBV12-4	TRBD1	once	TRBJ1-4	CASSRTGGGGLFF	TGTGCCAGCAGCCGGACAGGGGGCGGGGGGCTGTTTTTT
TRBV19	NA	NA	TRBJ2-7	CASSPRQAVEQYF	TGTGCCAGTAGTCCAAGACAGGCGGTCGAGCAGTACTTC
TRBV28	NA	NA	TRBJ1-4	CASSLNRAGNEKLFF	TGTGCCAGCAGTTTAAATCGGGCGGGTAATGAAAAACTGTTTTTT
TRBV27	TRBD1	NA	TRBJ2-5	CASSLGTEFMGTQYF	TGTGCCAGCAGTTTGGGGACAGAGTTTATGGGGACCCAGTACTTC
TRBV18	NA	NA	TRBJ2-7	CASSPALVNDEQYF	TGTGCCAGCTCACCAGCCCTAGTTAATGACGAGCAGTACTTC
TRBV10-1	TRBD2	NA	TRBJ2-2	CASSDLAENTGELFF	TGCGCCAGCAGTGACCTAGCGGAAAACACCGGGGAGCTGTTTTTT
TRBV5-6	TRBD1	NA	TRBJ2-7	CASKTGALSEQYF	TGTGCCAGTAAGACAGGGGCCCTCTCCGAGCAGTACTTC